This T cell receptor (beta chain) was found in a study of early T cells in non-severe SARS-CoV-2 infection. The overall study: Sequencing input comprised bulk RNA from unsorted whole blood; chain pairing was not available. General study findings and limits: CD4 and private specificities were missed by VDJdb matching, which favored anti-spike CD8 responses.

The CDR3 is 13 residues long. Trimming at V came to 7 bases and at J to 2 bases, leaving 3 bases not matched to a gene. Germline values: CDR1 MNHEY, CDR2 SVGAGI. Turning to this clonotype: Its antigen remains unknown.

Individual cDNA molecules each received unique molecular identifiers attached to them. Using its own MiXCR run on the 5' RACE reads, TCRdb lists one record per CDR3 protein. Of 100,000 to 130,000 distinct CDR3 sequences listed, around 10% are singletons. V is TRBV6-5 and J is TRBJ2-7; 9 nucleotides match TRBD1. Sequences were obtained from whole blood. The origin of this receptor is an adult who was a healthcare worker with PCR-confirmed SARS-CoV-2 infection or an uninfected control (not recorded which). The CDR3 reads CASTGQGPYEQYF. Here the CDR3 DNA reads TGTGCCAGCACCGGACAGGGGCCCTACGAGCAGTACTTC.